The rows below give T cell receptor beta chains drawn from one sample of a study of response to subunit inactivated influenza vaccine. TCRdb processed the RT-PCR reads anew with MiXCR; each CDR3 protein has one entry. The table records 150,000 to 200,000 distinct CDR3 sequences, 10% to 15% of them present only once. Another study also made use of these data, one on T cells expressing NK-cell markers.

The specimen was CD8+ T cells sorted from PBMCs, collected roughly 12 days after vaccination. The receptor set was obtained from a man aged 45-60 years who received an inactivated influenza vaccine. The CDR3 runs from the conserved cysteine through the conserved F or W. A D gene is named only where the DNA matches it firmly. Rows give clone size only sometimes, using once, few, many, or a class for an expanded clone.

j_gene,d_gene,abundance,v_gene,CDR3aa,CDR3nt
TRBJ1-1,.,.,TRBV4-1,CASSRGSTEAFF,TGCGCCAGCAGCCGAGGGAGCACTGAAGCTTTCTTT
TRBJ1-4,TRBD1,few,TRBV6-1,CASSPDRAVMKRLFF,TGTGCCAGCAGCCCGGACAGGGCTGTAATGAAAAGACTGTTTTTT
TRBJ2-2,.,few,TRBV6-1,CASSESVFANTGELFF,TGTGCCAGCAGTGAGTCAGTTTTCGCGAACACCGGGGAGCTGTTTTTT
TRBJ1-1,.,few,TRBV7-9,CASSWPSDMNTEAFF,TGTGCCAGCAGCTGGCCGTCCGACATGAACACTGAAGCTTTCTTT
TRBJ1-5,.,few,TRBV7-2,CASSLVGLVDQPQHF,TGTGCCAGCAGCTTAGTGGGGCTAGTGGATCAGCCCCAGCATTTT
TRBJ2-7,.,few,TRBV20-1,CSARDLSGYEQYF,TGCAGTGCTAGAGATCTTTCCGGGTACGAGCAGTACTTC
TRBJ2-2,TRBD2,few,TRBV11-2,CASSLEFARGFTGELFF,TGTGCCAGCAGCTTGGAGTTTGCGCGGGGGTTCACCGGGGAGCTGTTTTTT
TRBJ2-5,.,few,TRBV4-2,CASSQWDTGAETQYF,TGTGCCAGCAGCCAATGGGATACGGGGGCCGAGACCCAGTACTTC
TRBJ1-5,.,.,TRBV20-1,CSVNGGYSNQPQHF,TGCAGTGTGAATGGGGGTTATAGCAATCAGCCCCAGCATTTT
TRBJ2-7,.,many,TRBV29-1,CSVEGQSHPYEQYF,TGCAGCGTTGAAGGTCAGAGCCATCCCTACGAGCAGTACTTC
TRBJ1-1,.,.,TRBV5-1,CASSLPGNTKAFF,TGCGCCAGCAGCTTGCCCGGGAATACTAAAGCTTTCTTT
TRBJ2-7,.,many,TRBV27,CASSRVVRGSHEQYF,TGTGCCAGCAGTCGGGTTGTAAGGGGGAGCCACGAGCAGTACTTC
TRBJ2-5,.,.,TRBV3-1,CASSQDRWGLQETQYF,TGTGCCAGCAGCCAAGATCGGTGGGGGCTGCAAGAGACCCAGTACTTC
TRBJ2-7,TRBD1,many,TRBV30,CAWSVGQGYEQYF,TGTGCCTGGAGTGTGGGACAGGGCTACGAGCAGTACTTC
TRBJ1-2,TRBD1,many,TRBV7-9,CASRVQGSSSGYTF,TGTGCCAGCAGGGTACAGGGGTCCTCTTCTGGCTACACCTTC
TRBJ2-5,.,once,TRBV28,CASRKRSFETQYF,TGTGCCAGCCGAAAGCGGAGTTTTGAGACCCAGTACTTC
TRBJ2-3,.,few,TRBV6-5,CASSYGDGVADTQYF,TGTGCCAGCAGTTACGGGGATGGGGTAGCAGATACGCAGTATTTT
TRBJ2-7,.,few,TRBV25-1,CASSGSSSVYEQYF,TGTGCCAGCAGTGGAAGCTCTAGCGTCTACGAGCAGTACTTC
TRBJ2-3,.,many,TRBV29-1,CSVEAGPDTQYF,TGCAGCGTTGAAGCAGGGCCCGATACGCAGTATTTT
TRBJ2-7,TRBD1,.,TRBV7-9,CASSLGPGQGIYEQYF,TGTGCCAGCAGCTTAGGCCCAGGACAGGGTATCTACGAGCAGTACTTC
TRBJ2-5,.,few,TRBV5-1,CASSFKVREAEKETQYF,TGCGCCAGCAGCTTTAAGGTCCGAGAAGCCGAAAAAGAGACCCAGTACTTC
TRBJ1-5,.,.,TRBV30,CAWSVGVGSNQPQHF,TGTGCCTGGAGTGTTGGGGTGGGCAGCAATCAGCCCCAGCATTTT
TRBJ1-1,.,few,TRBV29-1,CSVRAPEAFF,TGCAGCGTCCGGGCCCCTGAAGCTTTCTTT
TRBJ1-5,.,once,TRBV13,CASSLGARNQPQHF,TGTGCCAGCAGCTTAGGGGCCAGAAATCAGCCCCAGCATTTT
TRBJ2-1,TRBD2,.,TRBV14,CASSHLAGAHNEQFF,TGTGCCAGCAGCCACCTAGCGGGAGCTCACAATGAGCAGTTCTTC
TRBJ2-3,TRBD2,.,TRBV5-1,CASSFVGGGPWADTQYF,TGCGCCAGCAGCTTCGTCGGCGGGGGGCCCTGGGCAGATACGCAGTATTTT
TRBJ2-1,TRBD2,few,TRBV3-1,CASSPGLAPSYNEQFF,TGTGCCAGCAGCCCGGGACTAGCGCCCTCCTACAATGAGCAGTTCTTC
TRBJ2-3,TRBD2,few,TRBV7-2,CASSLNGRVAADTQYF,TGTGCCAGCAGCTTAAACGGGAGGGTAGCAGCCGATACGCAGTATTTT
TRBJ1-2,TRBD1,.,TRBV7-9,CASSDPTGTGNNYGYTF,TGTGCCAGCAGCGATCCGACCGGGACAGGGAATAACTATGGCTACACCTTC
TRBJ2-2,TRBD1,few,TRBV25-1,CASSEWGTANTGELFF,TGTGCCAGCAGTGAATGGGGGACAGCGAACACCGGGGAGCTGTTTTTT
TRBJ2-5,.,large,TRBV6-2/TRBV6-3,CASSYRLQETQYF,TGTGCCAGCAGTTATAGACTACAAGAGACCCAGTACTTC
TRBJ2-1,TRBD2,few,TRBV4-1,CASSPSAGLDNEQFF,TGCGCCAGCAGCCCCTCAGCGGGGTTAGACAATGAGCAGTTCTTC
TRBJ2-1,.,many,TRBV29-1,CSVEGRGAIYEQFF,TGCAGCGTTGAGGGTCGGGGGGCAATCTATGAGCAGTTCTTC
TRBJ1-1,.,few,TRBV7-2,CASSLPRRGGAFF,TGTGCCAGCAGCTTACCCCGACGAGGTGGAGCTTTCTTT
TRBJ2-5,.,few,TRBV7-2,CASSPRKETQYF,TGTGCCAGCAGCCCAAGGAAAGAGACCCAGTACTTC